One sample yielded the 15 T cell receptor beta chains listed below, sequenced in a study of shared clonotypes between healthy human individuals. Here immunoSEQ multiplex PCR was the method, and the copy in TCRdb shows in-frame clones only, minus some. The repertoire consists of 2 million to 3 million clones, with approximately 93% occurring once and the leading ten covering roughly 0.36%. Sequenced input: naive CD4+ T cells from PBMCs. The sample's subset: CD45RA+ positively selected. These receptors came from a young man in good health. Some clones in this sample may be carry-over from other donors' samples.

This chain joins TRBV11-2 and TRBJ2-2, with TRBD2 identical over 8 bases. Losses at the gene ends were 3 bases for V and 1 base for J; bases not matched to a gene: 4. The CDR3 runs 16 residues. Germline V gene sequence: CDR1 SGHAT, CDR2 FQNNGV. CDR3 DNA sequence: TGTGCCAGCAGCTTTTCTAGCGGGCGGAACACCGGGGAGCTGTTTTTT. Residues: CASSFSSGRNTGELFF.

The rearrangement uses TRBV18 and TRBJ2-1, with 9 nucleotides matching TRBD1. Germline CDR1 and CDR2: KGHSH and LQKENI. Trimming took 2 bases from V and 7 from J; bases not matched to a gene: 6. The CDR3 is 15 amino acids. CDR3 amino acids: CASSPETGGGNEQFF. The CDR3 DNA follows: TGTGCCAGCTCACCAGAGACAGGGGGAGGGAATGAGCAGTTCTTC.

V and J are TRBV5-1 and TRBJ2-7, with a tentative D call TRBD1 (5 bases). Germline V gives CDR1 SGHRS, CDR2 YFSETQ. V shed 4 bases and J shed 2 bases, with 10 bases lying between them. The length of the CDR3 is 13 residues. The CDR3 here is CASSDTGTYEQYF. CDR3 in DNA: TGCGCCAGCAGCGATACAGGCACCTACGAGCAGTACTTC.

The chain uses TRBV5-4 and TRBJ2-5, with a possible D match to TRBD2 (5 bases). Germline CDR1 SGHNT, CDR2 YYREEE (reference sequence). This CDR3 has 16 amino acids. Trimming pared 3 bases from V and 3 bases from J, leaving 18 bases between. This chain's CDR3 is CASSSSRGGDKETQYF. In nucleotides, the CDR3 is TGTGCCAGCAGCTCATCCCGAGGAGGAGATAAAGAGACCCAGTACTTC.

The chain employs TRBV28 and TRBJ2-1; perhaps TRBD2 as D (6 bases). The germline V gene encodes CDR1 MDHEN and CDR2 SYDVKM. This CDR3 is built from 14 residues. Trimming stripped 3 bases from V and 10 bases from J, with 16 bases between. CDR3: CASSLDGSRVEQFF. The CDR3 DNA reads TGTGCCAGCAGTTTGGACGGGAGCAGGGTAGAGCAGTTCTTC.

The J gene is TRBJ1-2, the V gene TRBV27, with 7 bases matching TRBD1. V dropped 5 bases and J dropped 8; count of bases not matched to a gene: 11. Germline loops: CDR1 MNHEY, CDR2 SMNVEV (reference sequence). This CDR3 comprises 14 residues. The CDR3 region has the DNA TGTGCCAGCAGTGTACAGGGGTCCCCTAAAGGCTACACCTTC. It is translated as CASSVQGSPKGYTF.

The chain joins TRBV6-5 to TRBJ2-3, with D unclear. Germline values: CDR1 MNHEY, CDR2 SVGAGI. This CDR3 region has 12 residues. With 6 bases removed from V and 6 bases from J, the gap between germline ends came to 10 bases. The CDR3 DNA reads as TGTGCCAGCAGCTCAACTCGGGATACGCAGTATTTT. Translation gives CASSSTRDTQYF.

This chain uses TRBV6-1 with TRBJ2-2; 12 bases map to TRBD2. V gave up 3 bases and J gave up 1 base; unmatched junction bases: 0. The CDR3 is 16 residues long. From germline, CDR1 is MNHNS and CDR2 SASEGT. The CDR3 nucleotides read TGTGCCAGCAGTGAGGGACTAGCGGGGAACACCGGGGAGCTGTTTTTT. This translates into CASSEGLAGNTGELFF.

The CDR3 sequence: CAHRGSTDTQYF. DNA of the CDR3: TGTGCCCACCGAGGGTCCACAGATACGCAGTATTTT. The chain joins TRBV30 to TRBJ2-3; TRBD2 is a possible D gene (5 bases). V shed 8 bases and J shed 2 bases, with 11 bases lying between them. Germline CDR1 reads GTSNPN; CDR2 reads SVGIG (reference sequence). This CDR3 has 12 residues.

The V gene is TRBV28, the J gene TRBJ2-1, with D possibly TRBD2 on 6 matching bases. The germline V gene has CDR1 MDHEN and CDR2 SYDVKM. V lost 7 bases to trimming and J lost 5 bases, with 15 bases between them. The CDR3 contains 14 residues. The DNA of the CDR3 is TGTGCCAGCACCCCGGGACTGGCTCACAATGAGCAGTTCTTC. It yields the protein CASTPGLAHNEQFF.

This clone has just a few counts. The sample holds other DNA sequences that translate to the same CDR3. V and J are TRBV20-1 and TRBJ1-1; D unclear. The V end was cut by 6 bases, the J end by 8 bases, with 7 bases between. The CDR3 covers 9 residues. CDR1 DFQATT and CDR2 SNEGSKA come from the germline V gene (reference sequence). For the CDR3, the DNA is TGCAGTGCCCGTACCGAAGCTTTCTTT. Its protein product is CSARTEAFF.

The chain carries TRBV5-1 and TRBJ2-7; a weak D match, TRBD1 (6 bases). This CDR3 contains 15 residues. Per germline, CDR1 SGHRS and CDR2 YFSETQ. The V gene lost 9 bases and the J gene lost 3 bases, with 22 bases spanning the gap. The CDR3 region is CANKGWTASFYEQYF. Here the CDR3 DNA reads TGCGCCAACAAGGGCTGGACAGCTAGTTTCTACGAGCAGTACTTC.

V and J are TRBV19 and TRBJ2-2; D may be TRBD1 (5 bases). This CDR3 has 16 residues. The germline V and J ends were trimmed by 7 bases and 7 bases, with 22 bases remaining between them. Germline CDR1 and CDR2: LNHDA and SQIVND (reference sequence). CDR3 DNA sequence: TGTGCCAGTACCAATCCTGATGCCCTAGGGGTCGGGGAGCTGTTTTTT. Translation: CASTNPDALGVGELFF.

The rearrangement uses TRBV11-1 and TRBJ2-3; D is undetermined. Germline CDR1 SGHAT, CDR2 FQDESV (reference sequence). The germline V and J ends were trimmed by 2 bases and 0 bases, with 6 bases remaining between them. CDR3 length: 14 amino acids. The DNA for the CDR3 is TGTGCCAGCAGCTTAAGGCTTAGCACAGATACGCAGTATTTT. It codes for CASSLRLSTDTQYF.

This chain connects TRBV7-8 to TRBJ2-1, with D perhaps matching TRBD1 or TRBD2 (5 bases each). Trimming took off 1 base at V and 8 bases at J, with 15 bases between the two ends. Germline V gene data show CDR1 as SGHVS and CDR2 as FQNEAQ. This CDR3 spans 15 amino acids. CDR3 residues: CASSLEGSGTDEQFF. In DNA, the CDR3 is TGTGCCAGCAGCTTAGAGGGGTCGGGGACCGATGAGCAGTTCTTC.